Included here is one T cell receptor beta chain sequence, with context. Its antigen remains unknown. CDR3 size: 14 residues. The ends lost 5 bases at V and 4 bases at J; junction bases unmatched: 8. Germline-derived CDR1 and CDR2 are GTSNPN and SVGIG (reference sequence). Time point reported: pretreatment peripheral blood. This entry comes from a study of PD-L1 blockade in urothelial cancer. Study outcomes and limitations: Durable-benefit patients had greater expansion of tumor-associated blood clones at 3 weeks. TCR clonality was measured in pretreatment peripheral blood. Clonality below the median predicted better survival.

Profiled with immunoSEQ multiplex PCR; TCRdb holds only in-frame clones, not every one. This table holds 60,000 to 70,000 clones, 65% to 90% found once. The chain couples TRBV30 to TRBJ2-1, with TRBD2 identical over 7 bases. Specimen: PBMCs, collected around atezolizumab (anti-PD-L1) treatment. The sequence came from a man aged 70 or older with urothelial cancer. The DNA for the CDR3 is TGTGCCTGGCGCACGGGACTATGGTACAATGAGCAGTTCTTC. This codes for CAWRTGLWYNEQFF.